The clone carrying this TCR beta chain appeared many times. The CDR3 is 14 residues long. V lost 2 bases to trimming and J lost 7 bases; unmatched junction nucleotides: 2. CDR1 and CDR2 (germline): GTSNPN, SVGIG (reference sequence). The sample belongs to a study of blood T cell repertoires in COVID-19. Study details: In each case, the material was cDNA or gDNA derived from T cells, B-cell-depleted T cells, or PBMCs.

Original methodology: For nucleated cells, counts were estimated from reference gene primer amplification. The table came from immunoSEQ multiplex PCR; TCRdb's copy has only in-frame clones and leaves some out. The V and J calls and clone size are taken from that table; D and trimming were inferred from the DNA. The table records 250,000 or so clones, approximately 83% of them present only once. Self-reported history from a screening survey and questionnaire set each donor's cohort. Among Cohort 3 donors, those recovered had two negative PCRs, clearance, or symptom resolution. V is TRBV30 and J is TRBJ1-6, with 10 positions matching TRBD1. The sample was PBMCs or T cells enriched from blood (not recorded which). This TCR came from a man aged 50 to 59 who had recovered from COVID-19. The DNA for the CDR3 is TGTGCCTGGAGTTGGACAGGGGGAAATTCACCCCTCCACTTT. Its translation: CAWSWTGGNSPLHF.